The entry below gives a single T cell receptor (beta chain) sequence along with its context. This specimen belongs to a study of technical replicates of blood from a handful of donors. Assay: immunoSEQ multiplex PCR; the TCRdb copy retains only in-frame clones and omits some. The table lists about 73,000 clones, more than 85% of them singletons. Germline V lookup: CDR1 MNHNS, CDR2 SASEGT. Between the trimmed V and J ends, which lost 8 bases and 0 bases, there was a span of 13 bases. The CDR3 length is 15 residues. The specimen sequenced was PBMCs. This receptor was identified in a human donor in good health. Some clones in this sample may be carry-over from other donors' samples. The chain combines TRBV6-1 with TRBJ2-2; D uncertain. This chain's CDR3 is CASSTTKANTGELFF. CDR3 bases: TGTGCCAGCTCAACTACGAAAGCGAACACCGGGGAGCTGTTTTTT.